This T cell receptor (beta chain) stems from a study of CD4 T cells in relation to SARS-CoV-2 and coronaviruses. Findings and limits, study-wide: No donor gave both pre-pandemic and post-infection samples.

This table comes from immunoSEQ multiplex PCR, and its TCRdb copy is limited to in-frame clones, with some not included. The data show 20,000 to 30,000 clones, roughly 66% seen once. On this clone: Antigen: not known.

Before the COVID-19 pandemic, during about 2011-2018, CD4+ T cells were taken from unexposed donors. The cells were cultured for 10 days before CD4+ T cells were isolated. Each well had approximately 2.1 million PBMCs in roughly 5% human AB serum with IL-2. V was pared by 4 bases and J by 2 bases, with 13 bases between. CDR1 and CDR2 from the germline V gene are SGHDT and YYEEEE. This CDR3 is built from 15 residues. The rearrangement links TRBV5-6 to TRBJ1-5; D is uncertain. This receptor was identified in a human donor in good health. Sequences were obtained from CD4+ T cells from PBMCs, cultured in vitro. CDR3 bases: TGTGCCAGCAGCGTCCGAGGGCTGGGCAATCAGCCCCAGCATTTT. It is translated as CASSVRGLGNQPQHF. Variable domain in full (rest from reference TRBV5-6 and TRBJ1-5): DAGVTQSPTHLIKTRGQQVTLRCSPKSGHDTVSWYQQALGQGPQFIFQYYEEEERQRGNFPDRFSGHQFPNYSSELNVNALLLGDSALYLCASSVRGLGNQPQHFGDGTRLSIL.